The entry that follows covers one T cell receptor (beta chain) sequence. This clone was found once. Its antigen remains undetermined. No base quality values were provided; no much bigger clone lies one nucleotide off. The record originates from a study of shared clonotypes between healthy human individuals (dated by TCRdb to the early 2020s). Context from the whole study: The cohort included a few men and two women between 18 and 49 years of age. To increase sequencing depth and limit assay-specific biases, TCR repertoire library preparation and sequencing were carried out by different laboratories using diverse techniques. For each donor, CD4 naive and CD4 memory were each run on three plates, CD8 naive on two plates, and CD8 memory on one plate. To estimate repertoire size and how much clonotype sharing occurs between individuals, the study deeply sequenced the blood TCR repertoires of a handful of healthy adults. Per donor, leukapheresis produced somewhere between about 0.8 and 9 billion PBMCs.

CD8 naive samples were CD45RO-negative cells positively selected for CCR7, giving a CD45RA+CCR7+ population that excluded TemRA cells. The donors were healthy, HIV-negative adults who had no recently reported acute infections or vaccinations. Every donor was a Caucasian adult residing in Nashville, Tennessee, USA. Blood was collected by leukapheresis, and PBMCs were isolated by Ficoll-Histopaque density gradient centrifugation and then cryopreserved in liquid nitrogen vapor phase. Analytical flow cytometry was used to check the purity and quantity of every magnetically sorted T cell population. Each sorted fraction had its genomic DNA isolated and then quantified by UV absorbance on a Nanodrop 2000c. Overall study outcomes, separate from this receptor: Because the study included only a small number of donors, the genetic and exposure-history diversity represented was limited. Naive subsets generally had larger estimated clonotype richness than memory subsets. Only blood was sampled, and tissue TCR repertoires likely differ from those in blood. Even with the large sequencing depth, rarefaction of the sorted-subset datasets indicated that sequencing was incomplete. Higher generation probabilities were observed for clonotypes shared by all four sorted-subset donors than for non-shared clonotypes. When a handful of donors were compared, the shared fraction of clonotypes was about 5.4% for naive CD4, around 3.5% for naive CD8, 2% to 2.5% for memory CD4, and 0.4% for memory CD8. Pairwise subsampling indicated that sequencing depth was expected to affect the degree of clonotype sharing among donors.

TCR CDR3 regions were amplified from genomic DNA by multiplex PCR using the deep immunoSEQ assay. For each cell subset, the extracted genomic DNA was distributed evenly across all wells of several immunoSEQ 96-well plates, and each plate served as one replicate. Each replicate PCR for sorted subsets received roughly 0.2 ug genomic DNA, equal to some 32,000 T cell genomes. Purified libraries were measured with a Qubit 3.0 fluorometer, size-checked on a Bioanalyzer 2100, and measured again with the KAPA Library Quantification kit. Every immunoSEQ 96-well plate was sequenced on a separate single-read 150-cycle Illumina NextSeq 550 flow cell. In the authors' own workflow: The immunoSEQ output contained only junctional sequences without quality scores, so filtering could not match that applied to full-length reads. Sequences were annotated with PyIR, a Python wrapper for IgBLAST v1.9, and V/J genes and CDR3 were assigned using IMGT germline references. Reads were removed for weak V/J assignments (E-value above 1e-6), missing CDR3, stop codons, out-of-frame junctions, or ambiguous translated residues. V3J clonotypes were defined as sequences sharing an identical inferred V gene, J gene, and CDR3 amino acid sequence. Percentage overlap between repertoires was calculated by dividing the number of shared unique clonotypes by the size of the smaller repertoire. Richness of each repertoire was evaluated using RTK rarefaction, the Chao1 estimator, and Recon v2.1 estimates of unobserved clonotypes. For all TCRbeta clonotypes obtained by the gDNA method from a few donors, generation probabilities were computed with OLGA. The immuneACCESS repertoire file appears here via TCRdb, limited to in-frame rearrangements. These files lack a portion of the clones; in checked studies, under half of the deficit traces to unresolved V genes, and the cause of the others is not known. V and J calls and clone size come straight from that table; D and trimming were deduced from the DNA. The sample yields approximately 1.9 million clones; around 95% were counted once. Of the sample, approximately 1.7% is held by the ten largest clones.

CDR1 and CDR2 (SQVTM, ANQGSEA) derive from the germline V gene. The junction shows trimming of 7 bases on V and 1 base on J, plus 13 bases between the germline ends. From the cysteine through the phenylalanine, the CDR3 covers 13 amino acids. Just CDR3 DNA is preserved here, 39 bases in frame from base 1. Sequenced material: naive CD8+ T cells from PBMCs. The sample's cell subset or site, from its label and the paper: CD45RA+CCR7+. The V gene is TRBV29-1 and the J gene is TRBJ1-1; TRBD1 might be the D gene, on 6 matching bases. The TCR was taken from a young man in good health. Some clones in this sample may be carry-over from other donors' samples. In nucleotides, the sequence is TGCAGCGGGGGGGGCAGCCCGAACACTGAAGCTTTCTTT. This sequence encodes CSGGGSPNTEAFF.